This T cell receptor beta chain is drawn from a study of cytomegalovirus exposure and HLA in healthy donors. Study-level background: A subsequent analysis stated that the roughly 130 validation repertoires were run on the same platform as the approximately 700 first-cohort repertoires.

Clones were read by immunoSEQ multiplex PCR, and TCRdb kept only the in-frame ones, dropping some. The sample yields 100,000 to 150,000 clones, about 96% seen once. Trimming took off 0 bases at V and 7 bases at J, with 11 bases between the two ends. The CDR3 length is 14 residues. CDR1 and CDR2 from the germline V gene are SGDLS and YYNGEE. It was the roughly 120-subject validation cohort, separate from the roughly 700-subject first cohort, to which the donors belonged. This TCR was recovered from a man younger than 35 in good health and CMV-seronegative. Sequenced sample: PBMCs. The V and J genes are TRBV9 and TRBJ2-1; D uncertain. The DNA for the CDR3 is TGTGCCAGCAGCGTAGAAGGAAACGGGAATGAGCAGTTCTTC. Translation: CASSVEGNGNEQFF. The whole variable domain, filled in from reference TRBV9 and TRBJ2-1, reads DSGVTQTPKHLITATGQRVTLRCSPRSGDLSVYWYQQSLDQGLQFLIQYYNGEERAKGNILERFSAQQFPDLHSELNLSSLELGDSALYFCASSVEGNGNEQFFGPGTRLTVL.